This TCR beta chain comes out of a study of T cell clones after liver transplantation. At the level of the study: Blood was drawn pre-transplant, before withdrawal, and after full or failed withdrawal.

Here immunoSEQ multiplex PCR was the method, and the copy in TCRdb shows in-frame clones only, minus some. The table has 5,500 to 8,500 clones, roughly 70% seen once; the top ten hold about a quarter. V shed 3 bases and J shed 4 bases, with 13 bases lying between them. The CDR3 spans 15 residues. CDR1 and CDR2 from the germline V gene are LNHNV and YYDKDF (reference sequence). In regard to this clone: What it binds is unknown.

Overall study findings and caveats: Small, mixed patient groups and varying post-transplant times limit these conclusions.

The sequence was collected from a human donor who received a liver transplant. The chain uses TRBV15 and TRBJ2-1; D might be TRBD2 (6 bases). The sequencing here drew on CD8+ T cells from blood, taken before liver transplant. CDR3 loop: CATSRPGERYNEQFF. In DNA form, the CDR3 reads TGTGCCACCAGCAGGCCGGGAGAGCGGTACAATGAGCAGTTCTTC.